This TCR beta chain was sequenced for a study of read filtering for tumor transcriptome and immune sequencing. For the study at large: Revised staging placed roughly 8 patients in R-ISS I, roughly 16 in II, six or seven in III.

At least ten counts were recorded for this clonotype. The antigen remains unidentified. The germline CDR1 and CDR2 sequences are SGHRS and YFSETQ. The CDR3 runs to 13 residues. Trimming removed 7 bases from V and 3 bases from J, with 13 bases in between. Study-wide results and limits: The sorted CD138-negative fraction was a mixed bone marrow immune population, not purified T cells.

From around 0.4 ug of RNA, a library with molecular barcoded alpha/delta and beta/gamma adaptors was made. TCRdb independently ran MiXCR on the reads; one entry per CDR3 protein. This table holds 85,000 to 100,000 distinct CDR3 sequences, 20% to 25% found once. Sequencing used a population of CD138-negative cells sorted from bone marrow. The rearrangement joins TRBV5-1 to TRBJ1-1; D possibly corresponds to TRBD1 (5 bases). The source is a donor at least 40 years old with multiple myeloma. The CDR3, as DNA: TGCGCCAGCGGCTCAGGGATTGACACTGAAGCTTTCTTT. Translation gives CASGSGIDTEAFF.